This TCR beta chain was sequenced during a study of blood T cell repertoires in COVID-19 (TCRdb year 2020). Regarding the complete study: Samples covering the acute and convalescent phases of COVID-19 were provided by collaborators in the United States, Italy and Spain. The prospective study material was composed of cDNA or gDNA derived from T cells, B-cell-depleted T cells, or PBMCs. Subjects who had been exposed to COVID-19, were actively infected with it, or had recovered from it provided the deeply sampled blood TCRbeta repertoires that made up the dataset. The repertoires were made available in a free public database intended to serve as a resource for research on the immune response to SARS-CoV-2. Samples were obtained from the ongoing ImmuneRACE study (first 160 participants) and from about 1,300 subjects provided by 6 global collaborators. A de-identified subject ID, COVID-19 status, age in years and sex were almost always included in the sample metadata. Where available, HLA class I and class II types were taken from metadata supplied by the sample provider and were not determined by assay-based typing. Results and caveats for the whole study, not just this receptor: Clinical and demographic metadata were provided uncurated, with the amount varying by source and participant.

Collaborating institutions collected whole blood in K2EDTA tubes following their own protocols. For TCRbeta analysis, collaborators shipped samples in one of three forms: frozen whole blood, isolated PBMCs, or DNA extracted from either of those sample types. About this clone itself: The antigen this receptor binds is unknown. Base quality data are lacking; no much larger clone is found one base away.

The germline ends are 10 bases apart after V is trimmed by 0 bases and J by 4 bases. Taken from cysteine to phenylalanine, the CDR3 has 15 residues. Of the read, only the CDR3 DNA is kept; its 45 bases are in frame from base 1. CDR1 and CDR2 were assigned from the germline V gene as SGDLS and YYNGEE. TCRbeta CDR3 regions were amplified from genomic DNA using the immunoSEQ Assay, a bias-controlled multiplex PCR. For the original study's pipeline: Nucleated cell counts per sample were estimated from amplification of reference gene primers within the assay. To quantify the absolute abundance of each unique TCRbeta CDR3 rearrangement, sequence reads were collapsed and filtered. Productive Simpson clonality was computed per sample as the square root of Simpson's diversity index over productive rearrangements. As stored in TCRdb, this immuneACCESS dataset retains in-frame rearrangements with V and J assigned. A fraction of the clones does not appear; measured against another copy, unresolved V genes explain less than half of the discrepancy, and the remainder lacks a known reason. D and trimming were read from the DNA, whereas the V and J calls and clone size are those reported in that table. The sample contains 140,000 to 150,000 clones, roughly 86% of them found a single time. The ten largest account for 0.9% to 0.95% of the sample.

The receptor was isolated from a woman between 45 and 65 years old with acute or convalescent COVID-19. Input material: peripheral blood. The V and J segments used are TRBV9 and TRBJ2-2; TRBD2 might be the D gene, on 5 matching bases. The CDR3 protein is CASSVGWAGTGELFF. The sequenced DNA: TGTGCCAGCAGCGTAGGGTGGGCGGGCACCGGGGAGCTGTTTTTT.